What follows are 28 T cell receptor beta chains derived from one specimen sequenced in a study of shared clonotypes between healthy human individuals. The data were produced by immunoSEQ multiplex PCR, yet TCRdb's version contains in-frame clones alone and is incomplete. The table has around 2,000,000 clones, about 95% seen once. The naive CD8 population came from CD45RO-negative cells selected for CCR7, without terminally differentiated effector memory CD45RA+ cells. Sample: naive CD8+ T cells sorted from blood. The receptors originated from a man between 18 and 29 years old in good health.

J is TRBJ2-5 and V is TRBV5-1; TRBD1 might be the D (5 bases). Trimming removed 7 bases from V and 5 bases from J, with 18 bases in between. The CDR3 length is 14 residues. Germline V gives CDR1 SGHRS, CDR2 YFSETQ. The CDR3 loop is CASRPTRAFETQYF. CDR3 DNA: TGCGCCAGCCGCCCCACCAGGGCGTTTGAGACCCAGTACTTC. Full variable domain (missing parts from reference TRBV5-1 and TRBJ2-5): KAGVTQTPRYLIKTRGQQVTLSCSPISGHRSVSWYQQTPGQGLQFLFEYFSETQRNKGNFPGRFSGRQFSNSRSEMNVSTLELGDSALYLCASRPTRAFETQYFGPGTRLLVL.

The chain recombines TRBV2 with TRBJ1-1; D not certain. Germline V gene sequence: CDR1 SNHLY, CDR2 FYNNEI. CDR3 length: 14 amino acids. The V gene lost 10 bases and the J gene lost 0 bases, with 15 bases spanning the gap. CDR3 nucleotide sequence: TGTGCCATCCTCTCTAGCGTTTTGAACACTGAAGCTTTCTTT. Its translation: CAILSSVLNTEAFF.

V and J are TRBV5-4 and TRBJ2-7; D not certain. Trimming stripped 3 bases from V and 6 bases from J, with 10 bases between. This CDR3 comprises 12 residues. The germline gives CDR1 SGHNT, CDR2 YYREEE (reference sequence). The DNA of the CDR3 is TGTGCCAGCAGCTCAGGACGCGGCGAGCAGTACTTC. Protein product: CASSSGRGEQYF.

J is TRBJ1-1 and V is TRBV7-8, with TRBD1 matching 7 bases. The V gene end was trimmed by 3 bases and the J gene end by 1 base; junction bases not matched to a gene: 8. This CDR3 has 16 residues. Germline CDR1 and CDR2: SGHVS and FQNEAQ. CDR3 sequence (DNA): TGTGCCAGCAGCTTTTCCGGTGGGACAGCGAACACTGAAGCTTTCTTT. Protein product: CASSFSGGTANTEAFF.

The chain is built from TRBV2 and TRBJ2-7; TRBD1 matches at 9 bases. Germline trimming cut 5 bases from V and 10 bases from J; bases unmatched to any gene: 21. Germline CDR1 and CDR2: SNHLY and FYNNEI. CDR3 size: 17 residues. CDR3 protein: CASSPENRGPPVPSQYF. CDR3 bases: TGTGCCAGCAGTCCAGAAAACAGGGGGCCCCCCGTCCCCTCCCAGTACTTC.

The V and J genes are TRBV4-1 and TRBJ2-1; weak D call: TRBD2 (5 bases). V was cut by 0 bases and J by 12 bases, with 12 bases left in between. From germline, CDR1 is MGHRA and CDR2 YSYEKL. The CDR3 extends over 13 amino acids. The CDR3, as DNA: TGCGCCAGCAGCCAAGATGGAGCCGCGGGGCAGTTCTTC. It encodes CASSQDGAAGQFF.

V is TRBV9 and J is TRBJ2-7; weak D call: TRBD2 (6 bases). This CDR3 region has 12 residues. Germline V gene sequence: CDR1 SGDLS, CDR2 YYNGEE. Trimming cost V 1 base and J 7 bases, with 9 bases left between them. CDR3 bases: TGTGCCAGCAGCGTAAACCGGGGGGAGCAGTACTTC. The encoded protein is CASSVNRGEQYF.

V gene TRBV16 combines with J gene TRBJ2-3; D is ambiguous. Germline V gene lookup returns CDR1 KGHSY and CDR2 FQNENV. Trimming took off 4 bases at V and 0 bases at J, with 8 bases between the two ends. The CDR3 extends over 14 amino acids. CDR3 nucleotide sequence: TGTGCCAGCAGCCTCGCTCGGAGCACAGATACGCAGTATTTT. Protein product: CASSLARSTDTQYF.

V usage is TRBV7-6 and J usage is TRBJ2-7, with TRBD1 matching over 9 bases. The CDR3 covers 15 residues. The V segment lost 0 bases and the J segment 5 bases; nucleotides outside the gene matches: 5. Germline values: CDR1 SGHVS, CDR2 FNYEAQ. The CDR3 DNA is TGTGCCAGCAGCTTAGCTCGGGACAGGGTCCACGAGCAGTACTTC. It codes for CASSLARDRVHEQYF.

The V call is TRBV7-6, the J call TRBJ2-1; 7 nucleotides agree with TRBD2. V lost 0 bases and J lost 8; bases outside the gene matches: 13. This CDR3 is 17 amino acids long. Germline V lookup: CDR1 SGHVS, CDR2 FNYEAQ. CDR3 nucleotide sequence: TGTGCCAGCAGCTTAGCGAGCGGTGGCGGGGGAGGCGATGAGCAGTTCTTC. Encoded protein: CASSLASGGGGGDEQFF.

The V call is TRBV28, the J call TRBJ2-3; TRBD2 aligns across 7 bases. The J segment lost 3 bases and the V segment lost 3 bases, leaving 9 bases of the junction unmatched. Germline lookup yields CDR1 MDHEN and CDR2 SYDVKM. This CDR3 is 16 amino acids long. The CDR3 coding sequence is TGTGCCAGCAGTTTCATCACTAGCGAGGGGACAGATACGCAGTATTTT. Translated: CASSFITSEGTDTQYF.

The V gene is TRBV4-1, the J gene TRBJ2-1; 11 bases are shared with TRBD1. Germline loops: CDR1 MGHRA, CDR2 YSYEKL. The CDR3 runs to 15 residues. The trim removed 0 bases at V and 9 bases at J, leaving 4 bases unmatched. The chain's CDR3 is CASSQDRTGGREQFF. CDR3 nucleotide sequence: TGCGCCAGCAGCCAAGACCGGACAGGGGGCCGTGAGCAGTTCTTC.

Remarks on this clone: Different DNA sequences within this sample yield the same CDR3. The chain combines TRBV7-9 with TRBJ1-2; 8 nucleotides line up with TRBD1. The CDR3 extends over 13 amino acids. In germline, CDR1 is SEHNR, CDR2 FQNEAQ (reference sequence). V was clipped by 5 bases and J by 5 bases; unmatched bases: 4. CDR3: CASSPGQGYGYTF. Here the CDR3 DNA reads TGTGCCAGCAGCCCCGGACAGGGATATGGCTACACCTTC.

The rearrangement joins TRBV4-1 to TRBJ2-1; 8 nucleotides line up with TRBD2. This CDR3 region has 14 residues. Trimming removed 5 bases from V and 3 bases from J; junction bases left unmatched: 3. Germline V lookup: CDR1 MGHRA, CDR2 YSYEKL. The CDR3 loop is CASSFSGDYNEQFF. CDR3 coding DNA: TGCGCCAGCAGCTTTAGCGGGGACTACAATGAGCAGTTCTTC.

J is TRBJ2-5 and V is TRBV7-9, with no clear D. Germline V gene sequence: CDR1 SEHNR, CDR2 FQNEAQ (reference sequence). The V and J ends lost 7 bases and 5 bases respectively, with 14 bases between them. CDR3 length: 13 amino acids. The CDR3 DNA follows: TGTGCCAGCACGTGGTCCCAGGATGAGACCCAGTACTTC. This translates into CASTWSQDETQYF.

The V call is TRBV27, the J call TRBJ2-1; 8 nucleotides align to TRBD2. The V and J ends lost 0 bases and 4 bases, in that order; junction bases with no gene match: 5. The CDR3 length is 16 residues. From germline, CDR1 is MNHEY and CDR2 SMNVEV (reference sequence). The CDR3 DNA reads as TGTGCCAGCAGTTTATCAGCGGGAGTGAAATACAATGAGCAGTTCTTC. Translating gives CASSLSAGVKYNEQFF.

V usage is TRBV5-1 and J usage is TRBJ2-3; TRBD1 matches at 7 bases. The CDR3 loop spans 17 amino acids. The germline CDR1 and CDR2 sequences are SGHRS and YFSETQ. Unmatched junction bases numbered 13, after V lost 6 bases and J lost 0 bases. CDR3 nucleotide sequence: TGCGCCAGCACCTTACCGACAGGGATGCTCAGCACAGATACGCAGTATTTT. Its protein product is CASTLPTGMLSTDTQYF. Supplemented by reference TRBV5-1 and TRBJ2-3, the full variable domain reads KAGVTQTPRYLIKTRGQQVTLSCSPISGHRSVSWYQQTPGQGLQFLFEYFSETQRNKGNFPGRFSGRQFSNSRSEMNVSTLELGDSALYLCASTLPTGMLSTDTQYFGPGTRLTVL.

V gene TRBV9 combines with J gene TRBJ1-2, with 11 bases identical to TRBD1. This CDR3 has 15 residues. Trimming at V came to 4 bases and at J to 5 bases, leaving 7 bases not matched to a gene. Looked up from germline, CDR1 is SGDLS and CDR2 is YYNGEE. Here the CDR3 DNA reads TGTGCCAGCAGCCCAGGACAGGGGGCGATTTATGGCTACACCTTC. Its translation: CASSPGQGAIYGYTF.

The chain has TRBV27 and TRBJ2-5; D possibly uses TRBD1 or TRBD2 (5 bases each). The CDR3 consists of 14 residues. Trimming removed 9 bases at V and 3 bases at J, with 17 bases between. CDR1 MNHEY and CDR2 SMNVEV come from the germline V gene (reference sequence). CDR3: CASRADMGEETQYF. The CDR3 coding sequence is TGTGCCAGTCGGGCTGATATGGGGGAAGAGACCCAGTACTTC.

This chain links TRBV19 with TRBJ1-1, with D maybe TRBD1 (5 bases). CDR1 and CDR2 (germline): LNHDA, SQIVND (reference sequence). Trimming stripped 5 bases from V and 1 base from J, with 11 bases between. The CDR3 runs 14 residues. CDR3 nucleotide sequence: TGTGCCAGTAGTTTGGGGGATGGGAACACTGAAGCTTTCTTT. Translated, it gives CASSLGDGNTEAFF.

J is TRBJ2-5 and V is TRBV6-5, with D perhaps given as TRBD1 or TRBD2 (6 bases each). The CDR3 covers 13 residues. Germline CDR1 reads MNHEY; CDR2 reads SVGAGI. V dropped 5 bases and J dropped 3 bases, with 10 bases sitting between them. CDR3: CASSRGAEETQYF. CDR3 DNA: TGTGCCAGCAGTAGGGGGGCGGAAGAGACCCAGTACTTC.

The rearrangement links TRBV6-1 to TRBJ2-5; D gene uncertain. Germline V gives CDR1 MNHNS, CDR2 SASEGT. The CDR3 contains 15 residues. Trimming stripped 1 base from V and 4 bases from J, with 13 bases between. For the CDR3, the DNA is TGTGCCAGCAGTGAAGACAGTACTTTAAGAGAGACCCAGTACTTC. It specifies CASSEDSTLRETQYF.

This chain links TRBV6-1 with TRBJ2-7; D is unresolved. Trimming cost V 2 bases and J 0 bases, with 14 bases left between them. The CDR3 extends over 16 amino acids. CDR1 and CDR2 from the germline V gene are MNHNS and SASEGT. Here the CDR3 DNA reads TGTGCCAGCAGTGAATGGGTCAGGCTCAGCTCCTACGAGCAGTACTTC. Its translation is CASSEWVRLSSYEQYF.

The chain has TRBV15 and TRBJ2-7, with a tentative D call TRBD2 (6 bases). CDR1 is LNHNV, CDR2 YYDKDF, per germline (reference sequence). V lost 5 bases to trimming and J lost 0 bases, with 20 bases between them. This CDR3 is 17 amino acids long. The CDR3 sequence is CATSARGPRGLSYEQYF. Written as DNA, the CDR3 is TGTGCCACCAGCGCCCGAGGCCCCCGGGGACTCTCCTACGAGCAGTACTTC.

As to this clone: Other DNA variants within this sample encode the same CDR3. This rearrangement joins TRBV4-3 to TRBJ2-1; 7 bases line up with TRBD2. The V gene end was trimmed by 0 bases and the J gene end by 2 bases; junction bases not matched to a gene: 4. CDR1 and CDR2 (germline): LGHNA, YSLEER. This CDR3 has 16 residues. CDR3 nucleotide sequence: TGCGCCAGCAGCCAAGAACTGGCGGGGGCCTACAATGAGCAGTTCTTC. Translation: CASSQELAGAYNEQFF.

The table lists this clone with a count of one. CDR3 in DNA: TGTGCCATCAGTGATAGGGCTAGCGGGAGTTACAATGAGCAGTTCTTC. Protein sequence: CAISDRASGSYNEQFF. The V gene is TRBV10-3, the J gene TRBJ2-1; 10 bases are shared with TRBD2. The junction had 6 bases not matched to a gene; V was cut back by 3 bases and J by 4 bases. The CDR3 spans 16 residues. Germline CDR1 ENHRY, CDR2 SYGVKD.

The CDR3 bases are TGTGCCAGCAGCTTAGGACAGGGGGATTACAATGAGCAGTTCTTC. Protein: CASSLGQGDYNEQFF. The V call is TRBV11-2, the J call TRBJ2-1; 9 bases are a match to TRBD1. Germline lookup yields CDR1 SGHAT and CDR2 FQNNGV. This CDR3 is 15 amino acids long. The junction had 2 bases not matched to a gene; V was cut back by 1 base and J by 4 bases.

In its sample, this clone was seen once. V gene TRBV10-3 combines with J gene TRBJ1-5, with D maybe TRBD1 (6 bases). The CDR3 contains 16 residues. V lost 1 base, J lost 6 bases, and 16 bases lay in between. The germline CDR1 and CDR2 sequences are ENHRY and SYGVKD. CDR3 DNA sequence: TGTGCCATCAGTGAGTTGGGCGCCGGGGGCAGTCAGCCCCAGCATTTT. It yields the protein CAISELGAGGSQPQHF.